Each of the 11 T cell receptor beta chains below was sequenced from the same sample in a study of cytotoxic CD8 clonotypes in ibrutinib-treated CLL. The method was immunoSEQ multiplex PCR; TCRdb's version includes in-frame clones alone and lacks a portion of them. The data contain about 300,000 clones, roughly 76% of them singletons. The input for sequencing was PBMCs, taken at disease progression, from a patient treated with ibrutinib. These receptors came from a human donor with chronic lymphocytic leukemia.

This chain connects TRBV27 to TRBJ2-5; D is possibly TRBD2 (6 bases). This CDR3 contains 14 residues. Germline-derived CDR1 and CDR2 are MNHEY and SMNVEV (reference sequence). V was clipped by 2 bases and J by 2 bases, with 9 bases between them. In nucleotides, the CDR3 is TGTGCCAGCAGTTTAACCGGGACTCAAGAGACCCAGTACTTC. Protein sequence: CASSLTGTQETQYF.

The V and J genes are TRBV5-1 and TRBJ2-1, with D perhaps matching TRBD2 (7 bases). The CDR3 spans 15 residues. CDR1 is SGHRS, CDR2 YFSETQ, per germline. V was pared by 5 bases and J by 1 base, with 13 bases between. CDR3 residues: CASRSGRGSYNEQFF. DNA for the CDR3: TGCGCCAGCAGGTCGGGGAGGGGGTCCTACAATGAGCAGTTCTTC.

Here the CDR3 reads CARTIRASGSQDTQYF. The CDR3 DNA reads as TGTGCCAGAACAATAAGGGCTAGCGGGAGCCAAGATACGCAGTATTTT. This chain links TRBV2 with TRBJ2-3, with TRBD2 identical over 10 bases. There are 16 residues in the CDR3. V was clipped by 9 bases and J by 5 bases; unmatched bases: 14. CDR1 and CDR2 (germline): SNHLY, FYNNEI.

The gene calls are TRBV10-3 and TRBJ2-1; TRBD2 matches 15 bases. Germline V gene lookup returns CDR1 ENHRY and CDR2 SYGVKD. V shed 5 bases and J 0 bases; nucleotides not matched to a gene: 5. The CDR3 totals 18 residues. The CDR3 bases are TGTGCCATCAGTCCCGGACTAGCGGGAGGGCCCTCCTACAATGAGCAGTTCTTC. Its translation is CAISPGLAGGPSYNEQFF.

This clone has a handful of counts. The chain is built from TRBV28 and TRBJ2-7, with TRBD1 identical over 9 bases. The germline V gene encodes CDR1 MDHEN and CDR2 SYDVKM. Unmatched junction bases numbered 5, after V lost 5 bases and J lost 9 bases. The CDR3 loop spans 12 amino acids. The CDR3 is CASSVSDRGQYF. Here the CDR3 DNA reads TGTGCCAGCAGTGTATCGGACAGGGGGCAGTACTTC.

This rearrangement joins TRBV5-1 to TRBJ2-3; a weak D match, TRBD1 (6 bases). The CDR3 consists of 14 residues. V gave up 7 bases and J gave up 7 bases, with 19 bases separating them. The germline gives CDR1 SGHRS, CDR2 YFSETQ. CDR3 in DNA: TGCGCCAGCTCGCGGACAGATTCGGGCTATACGCAGTATTTT. Its translation: CASSRTDSGYTQYF.

The CDR3 spells CASSLDLGNYEQYF. In DNA form, the CDR3 reads TGTGCCAGCAGCTTAGATTTGGGTAACTACGAGCAGTACTTC. The V and J genes are TRBV11-2 and TRBJ2-7; D is uncertain. The V and J ends lost 0 bases and 3 bases respectively, with 9 bases between them. The germline CDR1 and CDR2 sequences are SGHAT and FQNNGV. There are 14 residues in the CDR3.

This clone was seen a few times. The genes are TRBV19 and TRBJ2-3; D unresolved. The CDR3 has 13 amino acids. V lost 5 bases to trimming and J lost 4 bases, with 10 bases between them. The germline CDR1 and CDR2 sequences are LNHDA and SQIVND (reference sequence). CDR3 sequence reads: CASSEGMADTQYF. The CDR3 nucleotides read TGTGCCAGTAGTGAAGGGATGGCAGATACGCAGTATTTT.

The chain recombines TRBV5-5 with TRBJ2-3, with a tentative D call TRBD2 (7 bases). This CDR3 region has 14 residues. The V end was cut by 4 bases, the J end by 1 base, with 10 bases between. Germline CDR1 reads SGHKS; CDR2 reads YYEKEE (reference sequence). The DNA of the CDR3 is TGTGCCAGCAGCCGGGGGGCCGGCACAGATACGCAGTATTTT. The encoded protein is CASSRGAGTDTQYF.

V is TRBV2 and J is TRBJ2-3; D is unclear. V was pared by 3 bases and J by 6 bases, with 10 bases between. The germline V gene encodes CDR1 SNHLY and CDR2 FYNNEI. The CDR3 contains 13 residues. The CDR3 here is CASSEGYGDTQYF. The CDR3 nucleotides read TGTGCCAGCAGTGAGGGCTACGGGGATACGCAGTATTTT.

J is TRBJ2-3 and V is TRBV6-4, with 9 bases fitting TRBD1. CDR1 MRHNA and CDR2 SNTAGT come from the germline V gene. The junction had 10 bases not matched to a gene; V was cut back by 9 bases and J by 3 bases. This CDR3 region has 15 residues. This CDR3 is CASRNRGLWTDTQYF. The CDR3 DNA is TGTGCCAGTAGAAACAGGGGGCTTTGGACAGATACGCAGTATTTT.